The rows below give T cell receptor beta chains drawn from one sample of a study of identical twins. One entry per CDR3 protein results from TCRdb running MiXCR on the 5' RACE reads. Of under 800,000 distinct CDR3 sequences in the sample, around 20% were seen once. The data were also submitted as part of a second study, on T cells expressing NK-cell markers.

The sequencing sample was made of PBMCs. Source of these receptors: a woman under 30 in good health. Each CDR3 is given with its conserved first and last residue. D genes are given only for firm matches. Expanded clones get a size class; other rows say once, few or many, or leave the size out.

D,V,size,J,DNA,CDR3
NA,TRBV30,few,TRBJ2-7,TGTGCCTGGGGCCCTGCACTTTACGAGCAGTACTTC,CAWGPALYEQYF
NA,TRBV12-3/TRBV12-4,many,TRBJ2-2,TGTGCCAGCAGTTTAGCGTTAGGCACCGGGGAGCTGTTTTTT,CASSLALGTGELFF
TRBD2,TRBV20-1,NA,TRBJ2-7,TGCAGTGCTAGAGTAGGACTAGCGGGAGTCTACGAGCAGTACTTC,CSARVGLAGVYEQYF
NA,TRBV4-3,few,TRBJ2-7,TGCGCCAGCAGCCAATCCCATACGGACTACTTCGTCGAGCAGTACTTC,CASSQSHTDYFVEQYF
NA,TRBV21-1,once,TRBJ1-1,TGTGCCAGCAGCAAAGACCTGGCAGGGGACAGGGGGCACACTGAAGCTTTCTTT,CASSKDLAGDRGHTEAFF
NA,TRBV12-3/TRBV12-4,NA,TRBJ1-6,TGTGCCAGCAGACCAGGAAGGAGTTCACCCCTCCACTTT,CASRPGRSSPLHF
NA,TRBV20-1,few,TRBJ2-2,TGCAGTGCTTTAGCAGCCGGGGAGCTGTTTTTT,CSALAAGELFF
NA,TRBV30,NA,TRBJ2-1,TGTGCCTGGAGGACAGATTCCTACAATGAGCAGTTCTTC,CAWRTDSYNEQFF
TRBD2,TRBV19,once,TRBJ2-1,TGTGCCAGTAGTATAAACCTCGCTGAGGGCGGGAGTATTGGTGAGCAGTTCTTC,CASSINLAEGGSIGEQFF
NA,TRBV7-6,NA,TRBJ2-1,TGTGCCAGCAGCGCAACGGGCACGAATGAGCAGTTCTTC,CASSATGTNEQFF
TRBD2,TRBV4-2,few,TRBJ2-3,TGTGCCAGCAGCCGTACACTAGCGGGGCCGACAGATACGCAGTATTTT,CASSRTLAGPTDTQYF
NA,TRBV2,NA,TRBJ1-1,TGTGCCAGCAGTGAAATAGTAGACAGGAACACTGAAGCTTTCTTT,CASSEIVDRNTEAFF
NA,TRBV6-2/TRBV6-3,NA,TRBJ2-1,TGTGCCAGCAGCCCACTCCGAAACAATGAGCAGTTCTTC,CASSPLRNNEQFF
NA,TRBV6-1,NA,TRBJ1-5,TGTGCCACCCCTAGGACAGACACCTGGACTACCCAGCATTTT,CATPRTDTWTTQHF
NA,TRBV29-1,few,TRBJ2-3,TGCAGCGCCGGGGGAGGGGACAGGGATACGCAGTATTTT,CSAGGGDRDTQYF
NA,TRBV5-1,once,TRBJ2-5,TGCGCCAGCAGCTTGATGGTCCGGGGCGTTCGGACCCAGTACTTC,CASSLMVRGVRTQYF
TRBD2,TRBV7-2,few,TRBJ2-1,TGTGCCAGCAGCTTAGATTCTAGCGGGGGGCGAGAGCAGTTCTTC,CASSLDSSGGREQFF
NA,TRBV9,NA,TRBJ2-7,TGTGCCAGCAGCCCCCAGACGTCGTTCGGGAACGAGCAGTACTTC,CASSPQTSFGNEQYF
NA,TRBV7-3,few,TRBJ1-1,TGTGCCAGCAGCCCCACAGGGTGGGCTGAAGCTTTCTTT,CASSPTGWAEAFF
NA,TRBV7-6,many,TRBJ2-5,TGTGCCAGCGGTAACCGGGACACGGAGACCCAGTACTTC,CASGNRDTETQYF
NA,TRBV4-1,NA,TRBJ2-5,TGCGCCAGCAGCCAGACTCAAGGGGGAGAGACCCAGTACTTC,CASSQTQGGETQYF
TRBD2,TRBV10-2,few,TRBJ2-1,TGCGCCAGCAGTACTAACAGCGGGAGGTCCAATGAGCAGTTCTTC,CASSTNSGRSNEQFF
TRBD1,TRBV10-3,many,TRBJ1-6,TGTGCCATCAGTGGACCGGGACAGAATACTAATTCACCCCTCCACTTT,CAISGPGQNTNSPLHF
NA,TRBV5-1,NA,TRBJ1-1,TGCGCCAGCAGCCAGCTAGGGGAAACGACTGAAGCTTTCTTT,CASSQLGETTEAFF
NA,TRBV2,NA,TRBJ1-1,TGTGCCAGCAGCCCAGAACAGGGTATTTTCGCTGAAGCTTTCTTT,CASSPEQGIFAEAFF
NA,TRBV12-3/TRBV12-4,many,TRBJ2-1,TGTGCCAGCAGTTTAGTCGGCAGCAATGAGCAGTTCTTC,CASSLVGSNEQFF
NA,TRBV5-4,NA,TRBJ2-5,TGTGCCAGCAGCGGATCCGGGACAACCCAAGAGACCCAGTACTTC,CASSGSGTTQETQYF
NA,TRBV20-1,few,TRBJ1-1,TGCAGTGCTAGTAAGTCTGCTGAAGCTTTCTTT,CSASKSAEAFF
NA,TRBV12-3/TRBV12-4,NA,TRBJ2-5,TGTGCCAGCAGTTTAATTTTGGAGACCCAGTACTTC,CASSLILETQYF
NA,TRBV5-4,NA,TRBJ1-1,TGTGCCAGCACCTCTGGGCCTTACACTGAAGCTTTCTTT,CASTSGPYTEAFF
TRBD1,TRBV20-1,few,TRBJ1-2,TGCAGTCCCGACAGGGGCCCGGTCGGGAATCGAGGCTACACCTTC,CSPDRGPVGNRGYTF
NA,TRBV20-1,many,TRBJ1-5,TGCAGTGCTATCCTACAGGGACTCAATCAGCCCCAGCATTTT,CSAILQGLNQPQHF
NA,TRBV6-5,few,TRBJ1-1,TGTGCCAGCAGTTACTCAATGGGGTTGGGCACTGAAGCTTTCTTT,CASSYSMGLGTEAFF
TRBD1,TRBV5-1,many,TRBJ1-1,TGCGCCAGCAGCAGGGACAGGGTATTAAACACTGAAGCTTTCTTT,CASSRDRVLNTEAFF
TRBD1,TRBV18,few,TRBJ2-5,TGTGCCAGCTCCCGAACGACAGGGAACCAAGAGACCCAGTACTTC,CASSRTTGNQETQYF
TRBD2,TRBV29-1,many,TRBJ2-4,TGCAGCGTTGCGGGGACTAGCGGGACCCTAGCCAAAAACATTCAGTACTTC,CSVAGTSGTLAKNIQYF
NA,TRBV6-5,NA,TRBJ1-1,TGTGCCAGCAGTTACTCGTCGACCAAACCCAACACTGAAGCTTTCTTT,CASSYSSTKPNTEAFF
TRBD2,TRBV12-3/TRBV12-4,few,TRBJ2-2,TGTGCCAGCAGTTGGGGACTAGCGGGAGATCTGGGCACCGGGGAGCTGTTTTTT,CASSWGLAGDLGTGELFF
TRBD2,TRBV5-1,NA,TRBJ2-5,TGCGCCAACAGCTTGGTGCCCGGGGGGCAAGAGACCCAGTACTTC,CANSLVPGGQETQYF
NA,TRBV7-9,NA,TRBJ2-3,TGTGCCAGCAGCCTCCAGGCGGGCACAGATACGCAGTATTTT,CASSLQAGTDTQYF
NA,TRBV13,NA,TRBJ2-7,TGTGCCAGCAGTACCGGGACCGGCTACGAGCAGTACTTC,CASSTGTGYEQYF
NA,TRBV20-1,few,TRBJ2-2,TGCAGTGCTAGAAAGGACAGCGCCACCGGGGAGCTGTTTTTT,CSARKDSATGELFF
NA,TRBV27,few,TRBJ2-1,TGTGCCAGCAGTTTATTGCGGGCCCAGGGAAATGAGCAGTTCTTC,CASSLLRAQGNEQFF
TRBD2,TRBV12-3/TRBV12-4,NA,TRBJ2-7,TGTGCCAGCAGTTTAGGTCCAGCGGGGAGTGGCAAGCAGTACTTC,CASSLGPAGSGKQYF
NA,TRBV27,NA,TRBJ2-7,TGTGCCAGCAGTTTAGGGCCCCTCGGCGAGCAGTACTTC,CASSLGPLGEQYF
NA,TRBV7-9,many,TRBJ1-1,TGTGCCAGCAGCTTAGAAGGAACAGGGAACACTGAAGCTTTCTTT,CASSLEGTGNTEAFF
NA,TRBV9,NA,TRBJ2-5,TGTGCCAGCAGCGTAACTACCCTAGGTCAAGAGACCCAGTACTTC,CASSVTTLGQETQYF
NA,TRBV9,NA,TRBJ1-4,TGTGCCAGCAGCGTAGGCCCGAGGGGAGTAGGCGAAAAACTGTTTTTT,CASSVGPRGVGEKLFF
NA,TRBV3-1,NA,TRBJ1-2,TGTGCCAGCAGCCAAGAGGGCAGGGAGGACTATGGCTACACCTTC,CASSQEGREDYGYTF
NA,TRBV27,many,TRBJ1-2,TGTGCCAGCAGTTTATCGAGTTCAGGGAGGGATGGCTACACCTTC,CASSLSSSGRDGYTF
TRBD2,TRBV20-1,NA,TRBJ2-3,TGCAGTGCTGTGAGCGGGGGACCAACAGCCGCAGATACGCAGTATTTT,CSAVSGGPTAADTQYF
NA,TRBV20-1,NA,TRBJ2-1,TGCAGTGCTAGAGTATACGGGGTCTCCTACAATGAGCAGTTCTTC,CSARVYGVSYNEQFF
TRBD2,TRBV12-3/TRBV12-4,few,TRBJ2-1,TGTGCCAGCAGTCCCGATAGACTAGCCGCGGGACCTTTC,CASSPDRLAAGPF
NA,TRBV5-1,NA,TRBJ2-3,TGCGCCAGCAGCTTGGCCGGGTCTGAGAGGACAGATACGCAGTATTTT,CASSLAGSERTDTQYF
NA,TRBV27,few,TRBJ1-1,TGTGCCAGCAAATGGGGTCCCGGGACGAACACTGAAGCTTTCTTT,CASKWGPGTNTEAFF
NA,TRBV7-2,few,TRBJ2-3,TGTGCCAGCAGCTTAGGGTCGGCGCGACGCACAGATACGCAGTATTTT,CASSLGSARRTDTQYF
NA,TRBV5-1,NA,TRBJ2-5,TGCGCCAGCAGCTACCTCACCCAGTCTGGGGAGACCCAGTACTTC,CASSYLTQSGETQYF
NA,TRBV3-1,NA,TRBJ2-1,TGTGCCAGCAGCCACCGGGACTTCCACAATGAGCAGTTCTTC,CASSHRDFHNEQFF
NA,TRBV5-1,few,TRBJ2-1,TGCGCCAGCAGCTCGCTAGCTTGGGAGCGCTCCTACAATGAGCAGTTCTTC,CASSSLAWERSYNEQFF
NA,TRBV25-1,few,TRBJ1-5,TGTGCCAGCAGTGGCTGGGGGCCCCAGCATTTT,CASSGWGPQHF